This T cell receptor (beta chain) stems from a study of vaccination and CD4 T cells after COVID-19. Study-wide background: Six males and four females, two of them Hispanic, were enrolled as convalescents.

Cultured CD4+ T-cell DNA underwent Oncomine TCR Beta short-read sequencing. MiXCR was run by TCRdb on the PCR reads, yielding one entry per CDR3 protein. This table holds around 12,000 distinct CDR3 sequences, approximately 50% found once. Treatment given: roughly 10-day PBMC culture with coronavirus spike peptide pools or control peptides (ViraFEST assay). The ViraFEST method relied on peptide pools to expand antigen-specific T cells, followed by TCR sequencing. To note about this clonotype: The antigen is unknown.

This CDR3 spans 14 amino acids. Germline CDR1 is MNHEY and CDR2 is SVGAGI. V was shortened by 3 bases and J by 7 bases, with 13 bases between the two germline ends. The rearrangement uses TRBV6-5 and TRBJ1-5; D perhaps matches TRBD1 (5 bases). The receptor comes from a human donor who had recovered from COVID-19. Specimen: CD4+ T cells from blood, cultured in vitro. CDR3 loop: CASSYDGGSQPQHF. The DNA for the CDR3 is TGTGCCAGCAGTTATGATGGGGGATCACAGCCCCAGCATTTT.